This TCR beta chain was captured by sequencing in a study of cytomegalovirus exposure and HLA in healthy donors. General study results and limits: Immune exposure data for these donors was limited to CMV serostatus. Generally TCR sequences proved uncommon, though certain public TCRs appeared in numerous donors.

A multiplex PCR was run with 60 Vbeta primers and 13 Jbeta primers. TCRdb's table, derived via immunoSEQ multiplex PCR, lists solely in-frame clones and lacks some. The sample includes around 100,000 clones, around three quarters seen only once; the top ten take over 4%. Per germline, CDR1 SEHNR and CDR2 FQNEAQ (reference sequence). Ends included, the CDR3 has 8 residues. About this clone itself: Its target is unknown. The conserved phenylalanine or tryptophan is not found at the CDR3 terminus, so this likely reflects a read error. The DNA is left out, because the CDR3 cannot be placed on it with certainty; the CDR3 is given as TCRdb lists it.

The sample was PBMCs. V is TRBV7-9 and J is TRBJ1-1. This clonotype was obtained from a female donor in good health and CMV-seropositive. The CDR3 protein is CASSLGSV.